This passage covers 32 T cell receptor beta chains from one sample sequenced in a study of beta chain features in type 1 diabetes. Sequencing targeted expressed TCRB transcripts, as all isolated RNA had been reverse transcribed. The assay was immunoSEQ multiplex PCR, and TCRdb's table has in-frame clones only and misses some. The sample contains 200,000 to 250,000 clones, 25% to 35% of which appear only once. Input material: central memory CD4+ T cells from blood. All receptors derive from a man aged 25 to 45 in good health.

This clone appeared a few times. The sample has other DNA sequences that encode this CDR3 too. The chain links TRBV14 to TRBJ2-3; D gene uncertain. The CDR3 covers 13 residues. V dropped 0 bases and J dropped 4 bases, with 5 bases sitting between them. Germline loops: CDR1 SGHDN, CDR2 FVKESK. CDR3 sequence: CASSQDLADTQYF. CDR3 nucleotide sequence: TGTGCCAGCAGCCAAGACTTGGCAGATACGCAGTATTTT.

This clone was detected many times. This sequence joins TRBV7-2 and TRBJ2-3; weak D call: TRBD1 (5 bases). The CDR3 is 16 amino acids. V was trimmed by 9 bases and J by 5 bases, leaving 24 bases between them. CDR1 is SGHTA and CDR2 is FQGNSA in the germline V gene. The CDR3 DNA is TGTGCCAGTGCACCAGGATCGCCCACAGGTCAAGATACGCAGTATTTT. Amino acid sequence: CASAPGSPTGQDTQYF.

This clone has only a few counts. This chain joins TRBV7-2 and TRBJ2-2, with 8 bases identical to TRBD1. With 1 base clipped from V and 6 bases from J, the junction kept 4 bases outside the gene matches. The CDR3 consists of 15 residues. Germline V gene lookup returns CDR1 SGHTA and CDR2 FQGNSA. The CDR3 protein is CASSLGRGHSGELFF. The CDR3, as DNA: TGTGCCAGCAGCTTAGGCAGGGGGCATTCCGGGGAGCTGTTTTTT. Looking up the rest from reference TRBV7-2 and TRBJ2-2 gives the full variable domain: GAGVSQSPSNKVTEKGKDVELRCDPISGHTALYWYRQSLGQGLEFLIYFQGNSAPDKSGLPSDRFSAERTGGSVSTLTIQRTQQEDSAVYLCASSLGRGHSGELFFGEGSRLTVL.

Here the CDR3 DNA reads TGTGCCAGCAGTCAGGACCCCTACAATGAGCAGTTCTTC. Amino acid sequence: CASSQDPYNEQFF. The chain recombines TRBV27 with TRBJ2-1; no firm D call. V was trimmed by 5 bases and J by 2 bases, leaving 7 bases between them. CDR3 length: 13 residues. CDR1 is MNHEY and CDR2 is SMNVEV in the germline V gene (reference sequence).

This clone was counted between two and nine times. The chain employs TRBV6-5 and TRBJ2-1, with 8 bases aligning to TRBD2. Germline CDR1 MNHEY, CDR2 SVGAGI. V was clipped by 2 bases and J by 6 bases; unmatched bases: 6. There are 15 residues in the CDR3. This chain's CDR3 is CASSYEAGAFNEQFF. The DNA of the CDR3 is TGTGCCAGCAGTTACGAAGCGGGGGCCTTCAATGAGCAGTTCTTC.

This clone has more than one count but fewer than ten. This sequence joins TRBV18 and TRBJ2-1; D not certain. V was clipped by 0 bases and J by 6 bases, with 6 bases between them. The CDR3 is 13 residues long. Germline assignment: CDR1 KGHSH and CDR2 LQKENI. The DNA for the CDR3 is TGTGCCAGCTCACCACCGGTCAGCAATGAGCAGTTCTTC. This gives the protein CASSPPVSNEQFF.

This sequence joins TRBV10-2 and TRBJ2-7, with 7 bases aligning to TRBD1. The CDR3 totals 14 residues. V shed 7 bases, J shed 2 bases, and the junction held 8 bases outside the gene matches. Germline lookup yields CDR1 WSHSY and CDR2 SAAADI. The CDR3: CASKRTGDTYEQYF. The CDR3 DNA reads as TGCGCCAGCAAGCGGACAGGTGATACCTACGAGCAGTACTTC.

CDR3 protein: CASSPGPANYGYTF. CDR3 coding DNA: TGCGCCAGCAGCCCAGGACCCGCTAACTATGGCTACACCTTC. V and J are TRBV4-3 and TRBJ1-2; D is undetermined. This CDR3 spans 14 amino acids. CDR1 and CDR2 (germline): LGHNA, YSLEER. V lost 4 bases and J 0 bases, leaving 9 bases between the germline ends.

This sequence joins TRBV15 and TRBJ2-3; 7 bases match TRBD2. In germline, CDR1 is LNHNV, CDR2 YYDKDF (reference sequence). The trim removed 9 bases at V and 2 bases at J, leaving 8 bases unmatched. The CDR3 totals 14 residues. CDR3 residues: CATGRAGTTDTQYF. The CDR3 nucleotides read TGTGCCACGGGGAGAGCGGGGACCACAGATACGCAGTATTTT.

This clone was found a few times. In DNA form, the CDR3 reads TGTGCCAGCAGCTTAGATCGCGGGACAGGGATCCAAGAGACCCAGTACTTC. Amino acids: CASSLDRGTGIQETQYF. This chain uses TRBV11-2 with TRBJ2-5, with 9 bases fitting TRBD1. Germline CDR1 and CDR2: SGHAT and FQNNGV. Losses at the gene ends were 0 bases for V and 1 base for J; bases not matched to a gene: 6. This CDR3 spans 17 amino acids.

There are a few counts of this clone. The chain is built from TRBV29-1 and TRBJ2-1, with D perhaps matching TRBD1 (5 bases). Trimming cost V 7 bases and J 5 bases, with 15 bases left between them. CDR1 is SQVTM, CDR2 ANQGSEA, per germline. The CDR3 is made up of 13 amino acids. CDR3 amino acids: CSGKRGTNNEQFF. CDR3 DNA sequence: TGCAGCGGAAAAAGGGGAACAAACAATGAGCAGTTCTTC.

This clone was recorded a few times. The chain has TRBV4-2 and TRBJ1-2; D unresolved. The CDR3 is made up of 15 amino acids. The ends were cut back, 0 bases at V and 0 bases at J, with 8 bases in the middle. The germline CDR1 and CDR2 sequences are LGHNA and YNFKEQ. In DNA form, the CDR3 reads TGTGCCAGCAGCCAAGACCATACCTCTAACTATGGCTACACCTTC. Translated: CASSQDHTSNYGYTF.

The chain carries TRBV7-6 and TRBJ2-1, with D tentatively TRBD1 (5 bases). The V and J ends lost 1 base and 7 bases respectively, with 8 bases between them. Germline values: CDR1 SGHVS, CDR2 FNYEAQ. The CDR3 consists of 13 residues. Here the CDR3 reads CASSLVAGNEQFF. The CDR3 DNA sequence: TGTGCCAGCAGCTTAGTCGCAGGGAATGAGCAGTTCTTC.

This clone was seen only a few times. The V and J genes are TRBV30 and TRBJ1-1; the match to TRBD1 covers 8 bases. V trimming: 4 bases; J trimming: 5 bases; junction bases outside the gene matches: 9. The CDR3 covers 14 residues. Germline CDR1 is GTSNPN and CDR2 is SVGIG (reference sequence). CDR3 bases: TGTGCCTGGATTTGGAACAGGGGGAGGACTGAAGCTTTCTTT. Protein: CAWIWNRGRTEAFF. The full variable domain, its missing parts supplied by reference TRBV30 and TRBJ1-1, is SQTIHQWPATLVQPVGSPLSLECTVEGTSNPNLYWYRQAAGRGLQLLFYSVGIGQISSEVPQNLSASRPQDRQFILSSKKLLLSDSGFYLCAWIWNRGRTEAFFGQGTRLTVV.

This rearrangement joins TRBV6-5 to TRBJ2-7; D might be TRBD2 (6 bases). Trimming took off 0 bases at V and 2 bases at J, with 11 bases between the two ends. CDR1 is MNHEY, CDR2 SVGAGI, per germline. This CDR3 contains 15 residues. Here the CDR3 DNA reads TGTGCCAGCAGTTACTCGGGACTTACGACCTACGAGCAGTACTTC. Translation gives CASSYSGLTTYEQYF.

The table lists this clone with a few counts. The rearrangement joins TRBV5-4 to TRBJ2-5, with a weak D call TRBD2 (5 bases). Germline V CDR1 and CDR2: SGHNT, YYREEE (reference sequence). This CDR3 region has 12 residues. V was clipped by 3 bases and J by 7 bases, with 10 bases between them. Here the CDR3 DNA reads TGTGCCAGCAGCTCCCGGGCGGGGACCCAGTACTTC. Its translation: CASSSRAGTQYF.

This clone was counted between two and nine times. The genes are TRBV30 and TRBJ1-1, with TRBD1 matching over 7 bases. With V trimmed by 5 bases and J by 5 bases, 5 bases remained unmatched. The CDR3 has 12 amino acids. Germline V gene lookup returns CDR1 GTSNPN and CDR2 SVGIG (reference sequence). Written as DNA, the CDR3 is TGTGCCTGGGCCAGGGGGTGGACTGAAGCTTTCTTT. The encoded protein is CAWARGWTEAFF.

This clone has more than one count but fewer than ten. The V and J genes are TRBV1 and TRBJ2-7; TRBD2 is the table's D call and was not checked against the DNA. TRBV1 is a recognized pseudogene. The length of the CDR3 is 13 residues. CDR3 nucleotide sequence: TGCACCATCCTGGTAGTACCCCCCTACGAGCAGTACTTC. As protein: CTILVVPPYEQYF.

This clone was counted only a few times. V and J are TRBV10-3 and TRBJ2-1, with 8 positions matching TRBD2. The CDR3 loop spans 15 amino acids. Germline CDR1 ENHRY, CDR2 SYGVKD. The J segment lost 5 bases and the V segment lost 4 bases, leaving 7 bases of the junction unmatched. CDR3 DNA sequence: TGTGCCATCAGTGGCCAGCGGGAGAACGACAATGAGCAGTTCTTC. Translating gives CAISGQRENDNEQFF.

V is TRBV19 and J is TRBJ2-1; D gene unclear. Germline CDR1 LNHDA, CDR2 SQIVND (reference sequence). Trimming shortened V by 5 bases and J by 2 bases, and 7 bases separated the two germline ends. This CDR3 is built from 13 residues. CDR3 nucleotides: TGTGCCAGTAGTTTGGGCCCCTACAATGAGCAGTTCTTC. Protein sequence: CASSLGPYNEQFF.

Points on this clone: One junction end does not reproduce the germline sequence, and a read error may be involved. The CDR3 reads CASSTPGSPEQFF. The CDR3 DNA follows: TGTGCCAGCTCAACACCGGGCAGTCCTGAGCAGTTCTTC. The J gene is TRBJ2-1, the V gene TRBV18; D gene uncertain. Germline values: CDR1 KGHSH, CDR2 LQKENI. This CDR3 comprises 13 residues. Full variable domain (remainder filled in from reference TRBV18 and TRBJ2-1): NAGVMQNPRHLVRRRGQEARLRCSPMKGHSHVYWYRQLPEEGLKFMVYLQKENIIDESGMPKERFSAEFPKEGPSILRIQQVVRGDSAAYFCASSTPGSPEQFFGPGTRLTVL.

The chain links TRBV5-4 to TRBJ1-2; 7 positions agree with TRBD1. Germline trimming cut 4 bases from V and 2 bases from J; bases unmatched to any gene: 5. Germline lookup yields CDR1 SGHNT and CDR2 YYREEE (reference sequence). The CDR3 runs 14 residues. The CDR3 DNA is TGTGCCAGCAGCGCGGGACAGAAAAACTATGGCTACACCTTC. Encoded protein: CASSAGQKNYGYTF.

V is TRBV7-2 and J is TRBJ2-3; the match to TRBD1 covers 10 bases. Germline loops: CDR1 SGHTA, CDR2 FQGNSA. After removal of 5 bases from V and 13 bases from J, the junction contained 6 bases not matched to a gene. The CDR3 consists of 12 residues. The CDR3 region is CASSTAGTGEYF. In DNA, the CDR3 is TGTGCCAGCAGCACGGCCGGGACAGGGGAGTATTTT.

The V gene is TRBV7-9, the J gene TRBJ2-1; no definite D call. The germline V gene has CDR1 SEHNR and CDR2 FQNEAQ (reference sequence). V was cut by 8 bases and J by 0 bases, with 8 bases left in between. CDR3 size: 13 residues. This CDR3 is CASQSGSYNEQFF. The DNA for the CDR3 is TGTGCCAGCCAGTCCGGCTCCTACAATGAGCAGTTCTTC.

This clone was recorded a few times. Different DNA sequences within this sample yield the same CDR3. The chain is built from TRBV28 and TRBJ2-7; D remains ambiguous. CDR3 size: 12 residues. Trimming cost V 3 bases and J 3 bases, with 6 bases left between them. Germline loops: CDR1 MDHEN, CDR2 SYDVKM. This chain's CDR3 is CASSLGFYEQYF. The CDR3 DNA is TGTGCCAGCAGTTTGGGTTTCTACGAGCAGTACTTC.

This clone was seen a few times. The chain combines TRBV5-1 with TRBJ1-6; 10 nucleotides agree with TRBD1. Per the germline V gene, CDR1 is SGHRS and CDR2 is YFSETQ. The ends lost 4 bases at V and 5 bases at J; junction bases unmatched: 6. This CDR3 region has 16 residues. The CDR3 DNA is TGCGCCAGCAGCCTAGCCGGGACAGGGGATAATTCACCCCTCCACTTT. Amino acid sequence: CASSLAGTGDNSPLHF.

This clone occurred many times. The chain combines TRBV19 with TRBJ2-2, with 9 bases lining up with TRBD1. The CDR3 is made up of 13 amino acids. V shed 6 bases, J shed 5 bases, and the junction held 1 base outside the gene matches. Germline assignment: CDR1 LNHDA and CDR2 SQIVND (reference sequence). As DNA, the CDR3 is TGTGCCAGTAGCGACAGGGGGACCGGGGAGCTGTTTTTT. As protein: CASSDRGTGELFF.

This clone was seen a handful of times. V and J are TRBV7-9 and TRBJ1-1, with a possible D match to TRBD1 (5 bases). This CDR3 is built from 17 residues. Trimming shortened V by 5 bases and J by 0 bases, and 19 bases separated the two germline ends. Germline assignment: CDR1 SEHNR and CDR2 FQNEAQ (reference sequence). Here the CDR3 reads CASSDPPAGKMNTEAFF. The CDR3 DNA reads as TGTGCCAGCAGCGATCCCCCGGCAGGGAAGATGAACACTGAAGCTTTCTTT.

This clone was observed a handful of times. The V gene is TRBV18, the J gene TRBJ2-7; no firm D call. The CDR3 length is 11 residues. V lost 6 bases and J 2 bases, leaving 5 bases between the germline ends. Germline-derived CDR1 and CDR2 are KGHSH and LQKENI. CDR3 in DNA: TGTGCCAGCTCCCCCGCCTACGAGCAGTACTTC. It codes for CASSPAYEQYF.

This chain uses TRBV5-4 with TRBJ2-6; 7 nucleotides line up with TRBD1. V was clipped by 4 bases and J by 4 bases; unmatched bases: 11. Per germline, CDR1 SGHNT and CDR2 YYREEE (reference sequence). The CDR3 runs to 17 residues. CDR3 DNA: TGTGCCAGCAGCGAGGGACAGAGTCGGGCAGGGGCCAACGTCCTGACTTTC. As protein: CASSEGQSRAGANVLTF.

The chain links TRBV29-1 to TRBJ1-1; a weak D match, TRBD1 (5 bases). The CDR3 is 13 residues long. V was shortened by 5 bases and J by 5 bases, with 15 bases between the two germline ends. In germline, CDR1 is SQVTM, CDR2 ANQGSEA. The CDR3 region is CSVSSGLSTEAFF. The CDR3 nucleotides read TGCAGCGTTAGCTCGGGGCTCAGTACTGAAGCTTTCTTT.

V gene TRBV6-5 combines with J gene TRBJ2-7, with D possibly TRBD1 on 5 matching bases. This CDR3 contains 15 residues. With 0 bases removed from V and 1 base from J, the gap between germline ends came to 10 bases. CDR1 MNHEY and CDR2 SVGAGI come from the germline V gene. The CDR3 bases are TGTGCCAGCAGTTACTCGATTAGGGGATCCTACGAGCAGTACTTC. Protein: CASSYSIRGSYEQYF.